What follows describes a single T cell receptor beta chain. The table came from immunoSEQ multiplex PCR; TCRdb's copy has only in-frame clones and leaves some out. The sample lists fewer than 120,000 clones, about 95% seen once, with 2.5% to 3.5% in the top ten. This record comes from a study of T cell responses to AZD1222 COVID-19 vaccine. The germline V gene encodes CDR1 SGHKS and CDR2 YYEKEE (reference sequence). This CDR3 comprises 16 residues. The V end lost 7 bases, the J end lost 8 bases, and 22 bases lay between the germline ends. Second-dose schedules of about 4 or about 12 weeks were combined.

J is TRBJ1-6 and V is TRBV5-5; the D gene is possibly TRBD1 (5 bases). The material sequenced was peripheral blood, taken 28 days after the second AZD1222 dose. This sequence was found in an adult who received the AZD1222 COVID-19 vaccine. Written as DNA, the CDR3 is TGTGCCAGCGGCGGGGCAGGCGGTCTTTCAGATTCACCCCTCCACTTT. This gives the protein CASGGAGGLSDSPLHF.